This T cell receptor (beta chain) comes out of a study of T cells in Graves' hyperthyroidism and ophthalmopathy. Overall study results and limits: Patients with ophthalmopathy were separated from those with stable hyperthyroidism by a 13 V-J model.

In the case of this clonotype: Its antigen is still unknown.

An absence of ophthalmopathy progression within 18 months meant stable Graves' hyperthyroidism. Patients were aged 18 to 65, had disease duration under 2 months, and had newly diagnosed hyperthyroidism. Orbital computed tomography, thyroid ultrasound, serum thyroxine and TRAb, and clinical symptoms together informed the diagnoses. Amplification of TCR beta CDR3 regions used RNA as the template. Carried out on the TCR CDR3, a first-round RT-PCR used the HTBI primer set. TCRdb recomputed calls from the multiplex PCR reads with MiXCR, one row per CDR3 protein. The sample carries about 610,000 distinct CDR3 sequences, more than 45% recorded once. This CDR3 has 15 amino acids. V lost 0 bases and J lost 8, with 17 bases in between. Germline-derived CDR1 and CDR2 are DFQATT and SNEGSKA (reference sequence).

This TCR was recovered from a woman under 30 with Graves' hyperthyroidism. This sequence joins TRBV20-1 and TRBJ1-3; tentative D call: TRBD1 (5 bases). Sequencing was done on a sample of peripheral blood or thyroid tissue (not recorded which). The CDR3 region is CSARDGGVGGYTIYF. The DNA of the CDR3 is TGCAGTGCTAGAGATGGGGGGGTAGGTGGCTACACCATATATTTT.